Listed below are T cell receptor beta chains from one sample, sequenced in a study of blood T cells in healthy people across ages. TCRdb reanalysed the 5' RACE reads using MiXCR and keeps one entry per CDR3 protein. Among about 320,000 distinct CDR3 sequences listed, around 30% were seen once. Sequenced input: blood. The receptors stem from a woman aged 65 to 85 in good health. The CDR3 runs from the conserved cysteine through the conserved F or W. Fields, in order: V gene, clone size, J gene, D gene, CDR3 length, CDR3 DNA, CDR3 protein. The D gene is left open where the match is weak. For some rows the clone size is stated as once, few or many, or as a class when expanded; others skip it.

TRBV18	few	TRBJ2-5	-	15	TGTGCCAGCTCACCACGGGATCAGGGGTCAGAGACCCAGTACTTC	CASSPRDQGSETQYF
TRBV20-1	few	TRBJ2-3	TRBD2	16	TGCAGTGCTCACCACCTAGCGGAGGGGCCACACGGTACGCAGTATTTT	CSAHHLAEGPHGTQYF
TRBV19	few	TRBJ1-1	-	13	TGTGCCAGTAGTATAGATTTCGGCACTGAAGCTTTCTTT	CASSIDFGTEAFF
TRBV10-3	few	TRBJ2-7	-	14	TGTGCCATCAGGGCGACGGGAAGCTCCTACGAGCAGTACTTC	CAIRATGSSYEQYF
TRBV20-1	-	TRBJ2-3	TRBD1	12	TGCAGTGCTAAACAGGGGTCAGATACGCAGTATTTT	CSAKQGSDTQYF
TRBV12-3/TRBV12-4	-	TRBJ1-2	-	13	TGTGCCAGCAGTTTAGCGACAGGCTATGGCTACACCTTC	CASSLATGYGYTF
TRBV28	few	TRBJ2-7	TRBD1	14	TGTGCCAGCAGCCCCGGGACAGGTATAGACGAGCAGTACTTC	CASSPGTGIDEQYF
TRBV20-1	few	TRBJ1-6	-	15	TGCAGTGCTAGCTTTCAGGGATTAGGAAATTCACCCCTCCACTTT	CSASFQGLGNSPLHF
TRBV29-1	-	TRBJ2-1	TRBD1	14	TGCAGCGTTGAAGAAGGTGATTATAGGGGACAGGGGTTCTTC	CSVEEGDYRGQGFF
TRBV5-1	once	TRBJ1-1	-	16	TGCGCCAGCAGGGGGAGCGCAGGGGACCTGGGAACTGAAGCTTTCTTT	CASRGSAGDLGTEAFF
TRBV11-2	-	TRBJ2-7	-	12	TGTGCCAGTAGCGCAGACGGAGACGAGCAGTACTTC	CASSADGDEQYF
TRBV19	few	TRBJ2-4	-	16	TGTGCCAGTAGTCTGTTGGGATCCAGTCAGGCGAACATTCAGTACTTC	CASSLLGSSQANIQYF